This T cell receptor beta chain emerged from a study of radiotherapy plus CTLA-4 blockade in lung cancer listed by TCRdb under 2018. Describing the broader study: Among the enrolled patients, under 20% had an objective response, and about 31% reached disease control. Overall results and qualifications from the work: After treatment with radiotherapy and ipilimumab, TCR clones that originated in tumors expanded in peripheral blood. The strongest predictors of response, as reported, were early dynamic changes in blood T cell clones along with a rise in serum interferon-beta after radiation.

Libraries were built with the immunoSEQ multiplex PCR assay. Drawn from immuneACCESS, this table holds only the in-frame rearrangements with V and J called that TCRdb kept. Clones are partly lost; checked studies trace under half to an unresolved V gene and leave the rest unexplained. Present in this sample are approximately 82,000 clones, approximately 82% of which were seen just once. The leading ten clones occupy 14% to 15% of the sample. The study tested focal radiation therapy combined with CTLA-4 blockade (ipilimumab) in patients with chemo-refractory metastatic non-small-cell lung cancer. The junction carries 18 bases between V and J, which are trimmed by 2 bases and 2 bases respectively. CDR1 and CDR2 were assigned from the germline V gene (reference sequence) as SEHNR and FQNEAQ. The CDR3 goes from the cysteine to the phenylalanine over 17 residues. Only the CDR3 portion is preserved as DNA: 51 bases, with reading frame beginning at the first base.

In regard to this clone: The antigen it binds to is not known. Base qualities are not recorded, but no much larger clone differs from it by a single base.

The chain is encoded by TRBV7-9 joined to TRBJ1-1; the D segment cannot be called with confidence. Sequences were derived from peripheral blood, sampled from a patient treated with radiotherapy plus ipilimumab. This TCR was recovered from a human donor with non-small cell lung cancer that progressed on radiotherapy plus ipilimumab. The CDR3: CASSLLGQARLNTEAFF. The sequenced DNA: TGTGCCAGCAGCTTACTTGGGCAGGCACGCCTAAACACTGAAGCTTTCTTT. Outside the CDR3, residues come from the reference TRBV7-9 and TRBJ1-1 proteins, so the full variable domain is: DTGVSQNPRHKITKRGQNVTFRCDPISEHNRLYWYRQTLGQGPEFLTYFQNEAQLEKSRLLSDRFSAERPKGSFSTLEIQRTEQGDSAMYLCASSLLGQARLNTEAFFGQGTRLTVV.